The rows below give T cell receptor beta chains drawn from one sample of a study of T-cell memory formation after mild COVID-19. TCRdb independently ran MiXCR on the 5' RACE reads; one entry per CDR3 protein. There are about 400,000 distinct CDR3 sequences in the sample; 15% to 20% occur only once, and about 22% lies in the top ten. What was sequenced was PBMCs or a T cell subset sorted from them (not recorded which). Every receptor here comes from a man younger than 35 who had mild COVID-19 (a few samples of this study predate the infection). Cell type and time point are not known. Each CDR3 is given with its conserved first and last residue. The D gene is left open where the match is weak. Part of the rows lack a size; the others show once, few, many or a class for expanded clones.

-	TRBV20-1	-	TRBJ2-1	CSARPGGDEQFF	TGCAGTGCCCGACCAGGGGGGGATGAGCAGTTCTTC
-	TRBV7-3	few	TRBJ2-5	CASSLQGQGQETQYF	TGTGCCAGCAGCTTACAAGGCCAGGGCCAAGAGACCCAGTACTTC
-	TRBV29-1	many	TRBJ2-1	CSVDLGNEQFF	TGCAGCGTTGATTTGGGAAATGAGCAGTTCTTC
-	TRBV10-3	-	TRBJ1-2	CAISPSDRANYGYTF	TGTGCCATCAGTCCCTCGGACAGAGCAAACTATGGCTACACCTTC
-	TRBV12-3/TRBV12-4	few	TRBJ2-5	CASSLDGRETQYF	TGTGCCAGCAGTTTGGATGGAAGGGAGACCCAGTACTTC
TRBD1	TRBV24-1	-	TRBJ2-1	CATSGPGTGGNEQFF	TGTGCCACCAGTGGCCCCGGGACAGGGGGAAATGAGCAGTTCTTC
-	TRBV29-1	few	TRBJ2-1	CSVEDFPEQFF	TGCAGCGTTGAAGACTTCCCCGAGCAGTTCTTC
TRBD1	TRBV5-1	many	TRBJ2-5	CASTPDRDQETQYF	TGCGCCAGCACTCCCGACAGGGACCAAGAGACCCAGTACTTC
-	TRBV7-2	few	TRBJ1-1	CASSSRALNTEAFF	TGTGCCAGCAGCTCCCGGGCGCTGAACACTGAAGCTTTCTTT
-	TRBV20-1	few	TRBJ1-5	CSGRGGAGQPQHF	TGCAGTGGAAGGGGAGGGGCAGGCCAGCCCCAGCATTTT
-	TRBV5-5	-	TRBJ2-5	CASSLEGGATQYF	TGTGCCAGCAGCTTGGAGGGGGGCGCGACCCAGTACTTC
-	TRBV12-3/TRBV12-4	few	TRBJ1-1	CASSPGVSMNTEAFF	TGTGCCAGCAGCCCAGGGGTATCCATGAACACTGAAGCTTTCTTT
-	TRBV28	few	TRBJ1-5	CASSLPRGWQPQHF	TGTGCCAGCAGTTTGCCAAGGGGGTGGCAGCCCCAGCATTTT
-	TRBV12-3/TRBV12-4	few	TRBJ1-2	CASREQGYGYTF	TGTGCCAGCAGGGAACAGGGCTATGGCTACACCTTC
-	TRBV4-3	-	TRBJ2-1	CASSLGRHNEQFF	TGCGCCAGCAGCCTGGGCAGGCACAATGAGCAGTTCTTC
TRBD2	TRBV7-9	few	TRBJ2-1	CASNQLAGVDEQFF	TGTGCCAGCAACCAACTAGCGGGGGTCGATGAGCAGTTCTTC
TRBD2	TRBV4-2	few	TRBJ2-3	CASSQYPSGGTSDTQYF	TGTGCCAGCAGCCAGTATCCTAGCGGGGGGACGTCAGATACGCAGTATTTT
-	TRBV19	-	TRBJ1-4	CASSTIQARTNEKLFF	TGTGCCAGTAGTACTATTCAAGCCCGCACTAATGAAAAACTGTTTTTT
TRBD1	TRBV7-6	few	TRBJ2-6	CASSPRQGIGANVLTF	TGTGCCAGCAGCCCGAGACAGGGGATTGGGGCCAACGTCCTGACTTTC
-	TRBV7-2	-	TRBJ2-5	CASSGSRVGKTQYF	TGTGCCAGCAGCGGCTCGAGGGTGGGGAAGACCCAGTACTTC
-	TRBV5-5	-	TRBJ2-3	CASSRALSSDTQYF	TGTGCCAGCAGCCGGGCCCTGAGTTCAGATACGCAGTATTTT
-	TRBV13	few	TRBJ1-1	CASVARGRLNTEAFF	TGTGCCTCTGTCGCCCGGGGGCGATTGAACACTGAAGCTTTCTTT
-	TRBV5-1	few	TRBJ2-5	CASSLGLVAADQETQYF	TGCGCCAGCAGTCTTGGGTTGGTAGCGGCCGATCAAGAGACCCAGTACTTC
-	TRBV27	few	TRBJ2-7	CASSSTRYEQYF	TGTGCCAGCAGTTCCACCCGCTACGAGCAGTACTTC
-	TRBV6-5	few	TRBJ2-5	CASSDRGLETQYF	TGTGCCAGCAGTGACAGAGGGTTGGAGACCCAGTACTTC
TRBD2	TRBV5-1	-	TRBJ2-1	CASIPTSGGAEGEQFF	TGCGCCAGCATCCCGACTAGCGGGGGGGCCGAGGGGGAGCAGTTCTTC
-	TRBV5-6	-	TRBJ1-2	CASSGGLNYGYTF	TGTGCCAGCAGCGGCGGCCTCAACTATGGCTACACCTTC
-	TRBV11-2	-	TRBJ2-2	CASSLDVRRVRLNTGELFF	TGTGCCAGCAGCTTAGACGTTCGCAGGGTGCGGCTGAACACCGGGGAGCTGTTTTTT
-	TRBV18	few	TRBJ2-6	CASSPPPPGVGGANVLTF	TGTGCCAGCTCACCCCCCCCCCCAGGGGTTGGTGGGGCCAACGTCCTGACTTTC
TRBD2	TRBV5-1	-	TRBJ2-7	CASSLLAGQRLEQYF	TGCGCCAGCAGCTTGCTAGCGGGGCAGCGTCTCGAGCAGTACTTC
TRBD2	TRBV7-2	many	TRBJ2-5	CASSLETGGETQYF	TGTGCCAGCAGCTTAGAGACGGGGGGGGAAACCCAGTACTTC
-	TRBV18	few	TRBJ2-3	CASSLLVGGADTQYF	TGTGCCAGCTCCCTCCTCGTGGGGGGCGCAGATACGCAGTATTTT
-	TRBV4-3	-	TRBJ2-5	CASSQERGNPWSQYF	TGCGCCAGCAGCCAAGAACGGGGCAACCCTTGGTCCCAGTACTTC